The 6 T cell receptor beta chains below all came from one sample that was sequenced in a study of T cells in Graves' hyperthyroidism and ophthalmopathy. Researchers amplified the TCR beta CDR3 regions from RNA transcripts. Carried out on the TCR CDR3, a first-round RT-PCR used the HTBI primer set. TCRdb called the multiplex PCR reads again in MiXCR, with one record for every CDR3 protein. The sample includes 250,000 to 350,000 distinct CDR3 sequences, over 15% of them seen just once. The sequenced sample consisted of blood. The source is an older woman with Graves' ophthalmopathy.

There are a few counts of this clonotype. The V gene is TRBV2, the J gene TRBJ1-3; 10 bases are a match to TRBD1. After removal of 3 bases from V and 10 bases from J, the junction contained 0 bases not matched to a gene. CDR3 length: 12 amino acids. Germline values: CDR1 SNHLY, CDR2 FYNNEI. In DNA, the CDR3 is TGTGCCAGCAGTGAGGACAGGGGGACCATATATTTT. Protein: CASSEDRGTIYF.

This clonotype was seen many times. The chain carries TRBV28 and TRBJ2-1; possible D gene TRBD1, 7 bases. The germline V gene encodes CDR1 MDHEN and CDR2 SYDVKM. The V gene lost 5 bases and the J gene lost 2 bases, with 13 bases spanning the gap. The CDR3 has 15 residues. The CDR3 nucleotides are TGTGCCAGCAGTCCCGGCGGGACAGCCTACAATGAGCAGTTCTTC. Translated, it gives CASSPGGTAYNEQFF. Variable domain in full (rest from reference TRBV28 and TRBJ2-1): DVKVTQSSRYLVKRTGEKVFLECVQDMDHENMFWYRQDPGLGLRLIYFSYDVKMKEKGDIPEGYSVSREKKERFSLILESASTNQTSMYLCASSPGGTAYNEQFFGPGTRLTVL.

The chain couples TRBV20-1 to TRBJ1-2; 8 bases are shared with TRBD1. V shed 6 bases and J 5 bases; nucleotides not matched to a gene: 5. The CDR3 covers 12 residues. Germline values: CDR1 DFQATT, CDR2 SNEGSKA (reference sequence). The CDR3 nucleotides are TGCAGTGCCAGACAGGGGAGTTATGGCTACACCTTC. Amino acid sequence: CSARQGSYGYTF.

The CDR3 bases are TGTGCCAGCAGCCAAACAAACAGGAACTATGGCTACACCTTC. Protein: CASSQTNRNYGYTF. The chain carries TRBV6-1 and TRBJ1-2, with TRBD1 as a possible D gene (5 bases). The CDR3 is 14 amino acids. The V gene lost 6 bases and the J gene lost 2 bases, with 13 bases spanning the gap. In germline, CDR1 is MNHNS, CDR2 SASEGT.

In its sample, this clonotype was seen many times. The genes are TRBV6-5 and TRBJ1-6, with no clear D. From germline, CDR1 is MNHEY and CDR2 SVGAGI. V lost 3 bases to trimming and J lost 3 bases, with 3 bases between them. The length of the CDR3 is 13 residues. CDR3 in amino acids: CASSYVYNSPLHF. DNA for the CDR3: TGTGCCAGCAGTTATGTCTATAATTCACCCCTCCACTTT.

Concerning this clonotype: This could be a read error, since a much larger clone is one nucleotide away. The CDR3 coding sequence is TGTGCCAGCAGTTTACCCACGAGCTCCTACAATGAGCAGTGCTTC. Amino acid sequence: CASSLPTSSYNEQCF. This chain connects TRBV27 to TRBJ2-1; D remains unclear. Germline V gene data show CDR1 as MNHEY and CDR2 as SMNVEV (reference sequence). This CDR3 spans 15 amino acids.